The sequence of this T cell receptor (beta chain) was determined in a study of OX40 agonist ivuxolimab in advanced cancers. Background on the whole study: Ivuxolimab was an agonistic, fully human IgG2 monoclonal antibody directed against OX40 (CD134), a costimulatory receptor. Of the roughly 52 patients in dose escalation, about 20 had hepatocellular carcinoma, some 15 had melanoma, 9 had renal cell carcinoma and 9 had head and neck cancer. Patients were allowed to have had prior anti-PD-1, anti-PD-L1 or anti-CTLA-4 therapy, and less than 45% of the dose-escalation patients had previously received checkpoint inhibitors. Partial responses occurred in three dose-escalation patients, of whom one had hepatocellular carcinoma and two had cutaneous melanoma. In the dose-escalation cohort, 82.7% of patients were male, and the mean age was around 60 years, with a range of roughly 20 to 85. The monotherapy dose-escalation portion (N ≈ 52 patients) of the phase I ivuxolimab trial is reported in the paper. Intravenous ivuxolimab was administered to patients every 2 weeks at six dose levels: 0.01, 0.1, 0.3, 1.5, 3 and 10 mg/kg. The point of sequencing TCRbeta in the periphery was to test whether ivuxolimab changed TCR sequence diversity and drove clonal T-cell expansion. The study at large found these results: Partial responders in the 0.1-3.0 mg/kg groups had among the lowest normalized peripheral clonal expansion, especially among CD8+ T cells. Which antigens the clonally expanded peripheral T cells were specific for was not determined. At doses of 0.1 to 3.0 mg/kg, clonal expansion of both CD4+ and CD8+ T cells in blood was seen between baseline and week 6. Low levels of normalized T-cell clonal expansion were also shown by some nonresponding patients. On average, CD8+ T cells showed more expanded clones than CD4+ T cells after ivuxolimab.

Comments on this clone: What antigen it recognizes has not been identified. Base-call qualities are not available, and no considerably larger clone is one nucleotide away.

For sequencing of the TCRbeta CDR3 region, genomic DNA was extracted from the sorted cells. TCRbeta CDR3 regions were sequenced using the immunoSEQ Assay. TCRdb provides this immuneACCESS table in a form limited to in-frame rearrangements. Some clones are lacking; in checked studies, under half of them reflect an unresolved V gene, and why the rest are absent is not known. In all, the sample holds 59,000 or so clones, and about 89% of those were seen once. In total, the top ten clones hold 0.37% of the sample. CDR1 and CDR2 are read off the germline V gene as MNHEY and SVGAGI. Inclusive of the bounding cysteine and phenylalanine, the CDR3 is 16 residues long. Only the CDR3 DNA is retained, 48 bases long and in frame from the first base. For this chain, trimming is 4 bases at the V end and 2 bases at the J end, and the number of junction bases without a gene match is 2. Patients with autoimmune disease history or receiving systemic immunosuppression were excluded from the trial. Peripheral blood for TCR sequencing was collected from all dose cohorts at baseline, on cycle 4 day 1, and on cycle 7 day 1. The samples were taken from a phase I, first-in-human, multicenter, open-label dose-escalation trial of ivuxolimab. The trial enrolled adults with locally advanced or metastatic head and neck squamous cell, hepatocellular, melanoma or renal cell carcinoma. Before TCR sequencing, CD4+ and CD8+ T cells were separately sorted from peripheral blood.

The sample in question was CD4+ or CD8+ T cells sorted from blood, obtained in a trial of the OX40 agonist ivuxolimab. The sequence was obtained from an adult with an advanced solid tumor such as melanoma, head and neck, liver or kidney cancer. The sequence joins TRBV6-5 to TRBJ2-7; 16 nucleotides in the junction match TRBD2. DNA sequence: TGTGCCAGCAGTTTAGGGACTAGCGGGGGGGCCTACGAGCAGTACTTC. It translates as CASSLGTSGGAYEQYF.